The 18 T cell receptor beta chains presented below share a single source sample, sequenced in a study of beta chain features in type 1 diabetes. The authors reverse transcribed all of the isolated RNA, so sequencing captured expressed TCRB transcripts. Some clones are missing from TCRdb's copy, which holds only in-frame ones; the method was immunoSEQ multiplex PCR. The sample holds 200,000 to 250,000 clones, 27% seen once. The specimen sequenced was central memory CD4+ T cells from blood. The receptors shown here come from a man aged 25-45 years in good health.

This chain connects TRBV30 to TRBJ1-5; 7 positions agree with TRBD1. The CDR3 is made up of 14 amino acids. The germline V gene has CDR1 GTSNPN and CDR2 SVGIG (reference sequence). The trim removed 5 bases at V and 3 bases at J, leaving 7 bases unmatched. DNA of the CDR3: TGTGCCTGGGGGCTCGACAGGGCCAATCAGCCCCAGCATTTT. Protein product: CAWGLDRANQPQHF. Based on the CDR3 plus reference TRBV30 and TRBJ1-5, the full variable domain is SQTIHQWPATLVQPVGSPLSLECTVEGTSNPNLYWYRQAAGRGLQLLFYSVGIGQISSEVPQNLSASRPQDRQFILSSKKLLLSDSGFYLCAWGLDRANQPQHFGDGTRLSIL.

The chain recombines TRBV19 with TRBJ2-1; 10 nucleotides line up with TRBD2. Per germline, CDR1 LNHDA and CDR2 SQIVND (reference sequence). V gave up 4 bases and J gave up 4 bases; unmatched junction bases: 7. This CDR3 is built from 16 residues. CDR3 bases: TGTGCCAGTAGTAGGGATAGCGGGAGGAAATACAATGAGCAGTTCTTC. This codes for CASSRDSGRKYNEQFF.

This clone has only one observation. The rearrangement joins TRBV29-1 to TRBJ1-1, with a weak D call TRBD1 (5 bases). Trimming removed 3 bases at V and 3 bases at J, with 14 bases between. The CDR3 length is 14 residues. The germline CDR1 and CDR2 sequences are SQVTM and ANQGSEA. Here the CDR3 reads CSVDFTGGDTEAFF. The CDR3 DNA reads TGCAGCGTTGATTTTACCGGGGGGGACACTGAAGCTTTCTTT.

This clone was detected once. The gene calls are TRBV7-2 and TRBJ2-1; 9 bases are shared with TRBD2. Germline lookup yields CDR1 SGHTA and CDR2 FQGNSA. J was trimmed by 8 bases and V by 2 bases; bases with no gene match: 7. This CDR3 is 15 amino acids long. The CDR3 region is CASSLSAGGPYEQFF. CDR3 bases: TGTGCCAGCAGCTTATCCGCGGGAGGGCCCTATGAGCAGTTCTTC. Full variable domain (remainder filled in from reference TRBV7-2 and TRBJ2-1): GAGVSQSPSNKVTEKGKDVELRCDPISGHTALYWYRQSLGQGLEFLIYFQGNSAPDKSGLPSDRFSAERTGGSVSTLTIQRTQQEDSAVYLCASSLSAGGPYEQFFGPGTRLTVL.

This clone turned up a few times. The chain joins TRBV5-4 to TRBJ2-7; 9 positions agree with TRBD1. CDR3 length equals 15 residues. Germline values: CDR1 SGHNT, CDR2 YYREEE (reference sequence). V trimming: 4 bases; J trimming: 2 bases; junction bases outside the gene matches: 7. DNA for the CDR3: TGTGCCAGCAGCCCTTGGGACAGGGCCACCTACGAGCAGTACTTC. Its translation: CASSPWDRATYEQYF.

This clone was detected a few times. The chain links TRBV9 to TRBJ1-1; D is uncertain. V was clipped by 4 bases and J by 8 bases, with 18 bases between them. In germline, CDR1 is SGDLS, CDR2 YYNGEE. The CDR3 spans 14 residues. As DNA, the CDR3 is TGTGCCAGCAGCCCCGCCGCCATCACGGGCGAAGCTTTCTTT. Amino acid sequence: CASSPAAITGEAFF.

Only a few counts were recorded for this clone. The rearrangement links TRBV18 to TRBJ2-4; TRBD1 agrees at 8 bases. The CDR3 runs to 14 residues. CDR1 and CDR2 from the germline V gene are KGHSH and LQKENI. The ends lost 6 bases at V and 1 base at J; junction bases unmatched: 2. The CDR3 DNA sequence: TGTGCCAGCTCGACAGGGGCGGCCAAAAACATTCAGTACTTC. It codes for CASSTGAAKNIQYF.

The chain combines TRBV2 with TRBJ1-1, with D unclear. CDR3 size: 12 residues. V lost 5 bases, J lost 4 bases, and 8 bases lay in between. Germline values: CDR1 SNHLY, CDR2 FYNNEI. CDR3 coding DNA: TGTGCCAGCAGTACCCGGGGCACTGAAGCTTTCTTT. Translated, it gives CASSTRGTEAFF.

This clone has just a few counts. The chain has TRBV9 and TRBJ2-1; D ambiguous. CDR1 and CDR2 (germline): SGDLS, YYNGEE. V was clipped by 4 bases and J by 9 bases, with 14 bases between them. The CDR3 is 13 residues long. In nucleotides, the CDR3 is TGTGCCAGCAGCCGTTCTAACGCCGGTGAGCAGTTCTTC. Translation: CASSRSNAGEQFF.

This sequence joins TRBV15 and TRBJ2-2; D remains ambiguous. V was clipped by 0 bases and J by 5 bases, with 10 bases between them. CDR3 length equals 15 residues. Per the germline V gene, CDR1 is LNHNV and CDR2 is YYDKDF (reference sequence). CDR3 in amino acids: CATSRDRGRTGELFF. CDR3 DNA sequence: TGTGCCACCAGCAGAGACAGAGGAAGGACCGGGGAGCTGTTTTTT.

The V gene is TRBV29-1, the J gene TRBJ1-4, with 10 bases lining up with TRBD1. J lost 7 bases, V lost 6 bases, and 5 bases had no gene match. The CDR3 is 13 residues long. The germline gives CDR1 SQVTM, CDR2 ANQGSEA. The CDR3 loop reads CSVLTGGSEKLFF. The CDR3 nucleotides read TGCAGCGTGCTGACAGGGGGCAGTGAAAAACTGTTTTTT.

The V gene is TRBV5-6, the J gene TRBJ2-3, with 7 bases identical to TRBD1. This CDR3 region has 15 residues. Germline values: CDR1 SGHDT, CDR2 YYEEEE. V dropped 0 bases and J dropped 1; count of bases not matched to a gene: 2. The DNA of the CDR3 is TGTGCCAGCAGCTTGGCGGGGACAGGCACAGATACGCAGTATTTT. Translation: CASSLAGTGTDTQYF. The full variable domain, in which reference TRBV5-6 and TRBJ2-3 provide the parts outside the CDR3, is DAGVTQSPTHLIKTRGQQVTLRCSPKSGHDTVSWYQQALGQGPQFIFQYYEEEERQRGNFPDRFSGHQFPNYSSELNVNALLLGDSALYLCASSLAGTGTDTQYFGPGTRLTVL.

The genes are TRBV5-1 and TRBJ2-4; D is undetermined. In germline, CDR1 is SGHRS, CDR2 YFSETQ. The CDR3 is 14 amino acids. V was cut by 0 bases and J by 5 bases, with 9 bases left in between. The CDR3 DNA sequence: TGCGCCAGCAGCTTGGCCCCCCAGGAAAACATTCAGTACTTC. Translated, it gives CASSLAPQENIQYF. Looking up the rest from reference TRBV5-1 and TRBJ2-4 gives the full variable domain: KAGVTQTPRYLIKTRGQQVTLSCSPISGHRSVSWYQQTPGQGLQFLFEYFSETQRNKGNFPGRFSGRQFSNSRSEMNVSTLELGDSALYLCASSLAPQENIQYFGAGTRLSVL.

The chain uses TRBV15 and TRBJ2-3; 9 bases fit TRBD1. This CDR3 contains 17 residues. V trimming: 5 bases; J trimming: 0 bases; junction bases outside the gene matches: 9. Germline loops: CDR1 LNHNV, CDR2 YYDKDF (reference sequence). As DNA, the CDR3 is TGTGCCACCAGCCGCAGACAGGGGGGGTCTAGCACAGATACGCAGTATTTT. As protein: CATSRRQGGSSTDTQYF.

This clone was seen more than once but under ten times. This chain joins TRBV15 and TRBJ2-5, with a tentative D call TRBD2 (5 bases). This CDR3 spans 16 amino acids. V lost 1 base and J lost 4, with 16 bases in between. The germline V gene has CDR1 LNHNV and CDR2 YYDKDF (reference sequence). The CDR3 bases are TGTGCCACCAGCAGAGGGGCGGACGGCGCGGGAGAGACCCAGTACTTC. Protein: CATSRGADGAGETQYF.

A few counts support this clone. V and J are TRBV7-2 and TRBJ2-1, with D perhaps TRBD2 (6 bases). This CDR3 contains 16 residues. Per germline, CDR1 SGHTA and CDR2 FQGNSA. The V gene lost 2 bases and the J gene lost 10 bases, with 21 bases spanning the gap. CDR3 sequence reads: CASSLTVGLLAREQFF. The CDR3 nucleotides are TGTGCCAGCAGCTTAACGGTGGGACTCCTCGCCCGAGAGCAGTTCTTC.

The gene calls are TRBV18 and TRBJ2-3; D gene unclear. The CDR3 contains 14 residues. V dropped 2 bases and J dropped 3 bases, with 9 bases sitting between them. Looked up from germline, CDR1 is KGHSH and CDR2 is LQKENI. DNA for the CDR3: TGTGCCAGCTCACCAACGGATGGGACAGATACGCAGTATTTT. Translating it yields CASSPTDGTDTQYF.

This clone was picked up a small number of times. The chain links TRBV4-3 to TRBJ2-2, with 10 bases identical to TRBD2. Trimming at V came to 1 base and at J to 5 bases, leaving 7 bases not matched to a gene. The V gene's germline CDR1 is LGHNA and CDR2 YSLEER. The CDR3 runs to 17 residues. The DNA for the CDR3 is TGCGCCAGCAGCCAAGTGCCAGCGGGAGGGTATACCGGGGAGCTGTTTTTT. Translation gives CASSQVPAGGYTGELFF.